The clone carrying this T cell receptor (beta chain) was counted a few times. Its cognate antigen is unknown. The authors ran a second PCR of about 7 to 12 cycles using a sample-barcoded 5' primer and a J-beta primer mix. TCRdb re-called the 5' RACE reads through MiXCR, storing one row per CDR3 protein. The repertoire includes about 780,000 distinct CDR3 sequences, roughly 26% of them detected once, and about 2.9% sits in the top ten. The CDR3 is made up of 13 amino acids. Trimming removed 3 bases from V and 2 bases from J, with 8 bases in between. Per germline, CDR1 SQVTM and CDR2 ANQGSEA. The sample originates from a study of blood T cells in healthy people across ages. Study-wide results and limits: Observed TCR beta diversity showed a strong correlation with the percentage of naive T cells as measured by flow cytometry.

This sample was shared with a second study, whose subject was T cells of mothers and their children. That source notes: A handful of children and their three healthy Caucasian mothers were the donors. In unrelated and related pairs, TCR recombination output is shaped in a similar way by thymic selection.

Source material: blood. This sequence originates from a boy between 10 and 17 years old in good health. The rearrangement links TRBV29-1 to TRBJ1-5, with D unresolved. DNA for the CDR3: TGCAGCGTTGACGGACCGGGCAATCAGCCCCAGCATTTT. This sequence encodes CSVDGPGNQPQHF.